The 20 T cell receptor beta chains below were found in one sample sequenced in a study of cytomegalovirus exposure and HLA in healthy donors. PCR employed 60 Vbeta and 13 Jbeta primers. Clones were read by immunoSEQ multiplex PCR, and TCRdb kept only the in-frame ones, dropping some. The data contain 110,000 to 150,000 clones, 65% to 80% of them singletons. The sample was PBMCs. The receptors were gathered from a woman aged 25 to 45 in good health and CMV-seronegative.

CDR3 loop: CASSQGRGQTYGYTF. Here the CDR3 DNA reads TGTGCCAGCAGCCAAGGACGGGGACAGACTTATGGCTACACCTTC. This chain joins TRBV14 and TRBJ1-2; 7 bases fit TRBD1. Germline assignment: CDR1 SGHDN and CDR2 FVKESK. Losses at the gene ends were 1 base for V and 5 bases for J; bases not matched to a gene: 7. The CDR3 runs 15 residues.

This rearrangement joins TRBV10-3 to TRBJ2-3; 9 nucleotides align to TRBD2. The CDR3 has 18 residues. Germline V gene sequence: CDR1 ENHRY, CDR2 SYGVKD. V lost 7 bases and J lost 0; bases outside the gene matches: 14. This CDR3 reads CAITQGYLAGVSTDTQYF. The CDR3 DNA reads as TGTGCCATCACCCAAGGTTACTTAGCGGGGGTGAGCACAGATACGCAGTATTTT.

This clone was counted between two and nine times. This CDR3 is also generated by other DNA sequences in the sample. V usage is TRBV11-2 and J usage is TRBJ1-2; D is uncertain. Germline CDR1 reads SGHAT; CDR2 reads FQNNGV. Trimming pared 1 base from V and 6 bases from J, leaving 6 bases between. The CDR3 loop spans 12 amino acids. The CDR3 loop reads CASSLGRDGYTF. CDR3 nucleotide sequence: TGTGCCAGCAGCTTAGGGAGAGATGGCTACACCTTC.

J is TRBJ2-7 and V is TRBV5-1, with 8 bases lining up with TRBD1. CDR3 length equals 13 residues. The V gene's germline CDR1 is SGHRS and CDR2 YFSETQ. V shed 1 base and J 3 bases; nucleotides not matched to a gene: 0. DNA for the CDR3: TGCGCCAGCAGCTTGACAGGGGGCTACGAGCAGTACGTC. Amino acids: CASSLTGGYEQYV.

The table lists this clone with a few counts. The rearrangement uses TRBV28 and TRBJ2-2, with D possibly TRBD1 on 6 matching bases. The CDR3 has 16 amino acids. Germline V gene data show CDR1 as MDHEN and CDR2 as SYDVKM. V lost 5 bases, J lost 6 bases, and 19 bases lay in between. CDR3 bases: TGTGCCAGCAGTCTAGGGACACCCCGCCGGTCCGGGGAGCTGTTTTTT. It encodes CASSLGTPRRSGELFF. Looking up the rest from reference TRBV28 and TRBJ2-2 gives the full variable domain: DVKVTQSSRYLVKRTGEKVFLECVQDMDHENMFWYRQDPGLGLRLIYFSYDVKMKEKGDIPEGYSVSREKKERFSLILESASTNQTSMYLCASSLGTPRRSGELFFGEGSRLTVL.

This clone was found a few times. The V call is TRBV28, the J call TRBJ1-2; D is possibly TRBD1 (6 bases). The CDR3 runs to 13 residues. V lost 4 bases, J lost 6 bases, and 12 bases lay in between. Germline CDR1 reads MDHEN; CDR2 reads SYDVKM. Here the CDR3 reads CASSSYNRDGYTF. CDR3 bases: TGTGCCAGCAGTTCCTACAACAGGGATGGCTACACCTTC.

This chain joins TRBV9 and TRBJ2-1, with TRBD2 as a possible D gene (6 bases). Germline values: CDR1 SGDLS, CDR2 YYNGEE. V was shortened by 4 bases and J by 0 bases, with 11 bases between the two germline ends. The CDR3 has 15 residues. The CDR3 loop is CASSPGGSSYNEQFF. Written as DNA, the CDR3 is TGTGCCAGCAGCCCTGGGGGGAGCTCCTACAATGAGCAGTTCTTC.

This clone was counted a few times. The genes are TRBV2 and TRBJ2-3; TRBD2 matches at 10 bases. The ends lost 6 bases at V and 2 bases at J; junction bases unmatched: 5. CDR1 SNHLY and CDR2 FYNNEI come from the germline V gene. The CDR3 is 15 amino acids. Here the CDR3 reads CASRGSGRTTDTQYF. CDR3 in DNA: TGTGCCAGCAGGGGTAGCGGGAGGACCACAGATACGCAGTATTTT.

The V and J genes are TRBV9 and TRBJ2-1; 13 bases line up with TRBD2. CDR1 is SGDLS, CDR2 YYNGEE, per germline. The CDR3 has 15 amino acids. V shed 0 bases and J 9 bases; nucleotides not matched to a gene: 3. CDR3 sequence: CASSVVGLAGSEQFF. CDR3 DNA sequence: TGTGCCAGCAGCGTAGTGGGACTAGCGGGAAGTGAGCAGTTCTTC.

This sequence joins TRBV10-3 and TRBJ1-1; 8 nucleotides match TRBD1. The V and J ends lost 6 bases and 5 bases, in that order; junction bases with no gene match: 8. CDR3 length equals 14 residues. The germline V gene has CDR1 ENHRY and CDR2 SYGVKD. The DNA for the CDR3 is TGTGCCATCAGCCGGGACAGGCAGGGGACTGAAGCTTTCTTT. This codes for CAISRDRQGTEAFF.

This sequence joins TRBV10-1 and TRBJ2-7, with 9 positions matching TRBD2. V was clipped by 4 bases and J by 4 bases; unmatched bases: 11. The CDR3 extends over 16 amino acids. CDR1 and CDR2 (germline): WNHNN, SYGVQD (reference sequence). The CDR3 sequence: CASSGGLAGAGYEQYF. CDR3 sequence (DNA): TGCGCCAGCAGTGGGGGCTTAGCGGGAGCGGGATACGAGCAGTACTTC.

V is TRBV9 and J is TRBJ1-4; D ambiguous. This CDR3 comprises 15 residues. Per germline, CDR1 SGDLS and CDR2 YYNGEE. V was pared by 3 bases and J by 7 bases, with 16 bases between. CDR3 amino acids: CASSGGGGLGEKLFF. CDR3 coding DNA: TGTGCCAGCAGCGGAGGCGGAGGGCTTGGTGAAAAACTGTTTTTT.

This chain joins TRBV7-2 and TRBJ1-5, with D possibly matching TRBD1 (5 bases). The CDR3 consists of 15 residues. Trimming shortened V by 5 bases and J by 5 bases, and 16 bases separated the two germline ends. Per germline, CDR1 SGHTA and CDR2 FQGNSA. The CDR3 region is CASSPRAGTHQPQHF. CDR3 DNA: TGTGCCAGCAGCCCTAGGGCGGGGACCCATCAGCCCCAGCATTTT.

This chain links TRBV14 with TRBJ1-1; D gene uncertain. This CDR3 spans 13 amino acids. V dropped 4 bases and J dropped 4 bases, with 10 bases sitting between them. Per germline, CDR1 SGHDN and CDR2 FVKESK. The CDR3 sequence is CASSLFGGTEAFF. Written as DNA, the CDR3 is TGTGCCAGCAGCCTCTTCGGAGGCACTGAAGCTTTCTTT.

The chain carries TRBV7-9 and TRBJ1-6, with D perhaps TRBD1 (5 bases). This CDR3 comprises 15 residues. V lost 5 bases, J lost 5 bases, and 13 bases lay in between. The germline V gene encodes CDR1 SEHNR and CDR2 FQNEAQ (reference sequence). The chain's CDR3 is CASSDSVRDNSPLHF. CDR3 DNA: TGTGCCAGCAGCGACTCAGTCAGGGATAATTCACCCCTCCACTTT.

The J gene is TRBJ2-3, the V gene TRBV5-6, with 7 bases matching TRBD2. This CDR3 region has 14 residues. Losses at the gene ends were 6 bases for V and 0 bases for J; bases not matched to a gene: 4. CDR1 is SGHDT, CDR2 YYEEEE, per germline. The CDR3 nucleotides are TGTGCCAGCAAAGGTAGCGGGAGCACAGATACGCAGTATTTT. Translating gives CASKGSGSTDTQYF.

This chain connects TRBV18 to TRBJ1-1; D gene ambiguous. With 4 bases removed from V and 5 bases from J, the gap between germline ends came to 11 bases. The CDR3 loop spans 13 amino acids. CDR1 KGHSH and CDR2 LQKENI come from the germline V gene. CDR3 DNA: TGTGCCAGCTCACTAACGACAAGTACTGAAGCTTTCTTT. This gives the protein CASSLTTSTEAFF.

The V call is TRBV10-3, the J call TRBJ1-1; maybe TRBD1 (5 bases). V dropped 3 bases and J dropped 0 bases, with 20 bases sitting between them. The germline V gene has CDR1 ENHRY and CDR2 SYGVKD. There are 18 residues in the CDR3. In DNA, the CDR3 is TGTGCCATCAGTGACCAGGGCGGGGGTGAGAACTTGAACACTGAAGCTTTCTTT. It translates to CAISDQGGGENLNTEAFF.

The CDR3, as DNA: TGTGCCAGCAGCCAGGGAGGACTAGCGGGTTACAATGAGCAGTTCTTC. Amino acid sequence: CASSQGGLAGYNEQFF. This rearrangement joins TRBV4-2 to TRBJ2-1; 11 positions agree with TRBD2. Germline values: CDR1 LGHNA, CDR2 YNFKEQ. V lost 3 bases to trimming and J lost 4 bases; unmatched junction nucleotides: 5. This CDR3 is 16 amino acids long.

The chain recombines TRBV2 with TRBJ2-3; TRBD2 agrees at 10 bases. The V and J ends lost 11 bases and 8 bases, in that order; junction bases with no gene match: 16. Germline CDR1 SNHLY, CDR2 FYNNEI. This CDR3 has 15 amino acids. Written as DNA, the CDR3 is TGTGCCGGGTCAGAGGCTAGCGGGAGACTAAGTACGCAGTATTTT. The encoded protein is CAGSEASGRLSTQYF.